The sequence of this T cell receptor (beta chain) was determined in a study of blood T cell repertoires in COVID-19. In the study overall: T cells, B-cell-depleted T cells, or PBMCs supplied cDNA or gDNA.

This CDR3 has 15 residues. The V end lost 8 bases, the J end lost 4 bases, and 17 bases lay between the germline ends. CDR1 is MDHEN and CDR2 is SYDVKM in the germline V gene. This clone has just one count. Original processing notes: Researchers report that nucleated cell counts were estimated from reference gene primer amplification. Clones were read by immunoSEQ multiplex PCR, and TCRdb kept only the in-frame ones, dropping some. The V and J calls and clone size are taken from that table; D and trimming were inferred from the DNA. The top ten clones hold around 1.1% of a sample with over 150,000 clones, more than 85% of them seen once.

This TCR was sampled from a man aged 25 to 40 with acute or convalescent COVID-19. The sample comprised peripheral blood. The rearrangement links TRBV28 to TRBJ1-4; unclear D gene. CDR3 nucleotides: TGTGCCAGCCGACTATCCGCCGGACGTAATGAAAAACTGTTTTTT. This sequence encodes CASRLSAGRNEKLFF.